This TCR beta chain appears in the sequencing data of a study of low-dose radiotherapy and immunotherapy resistance in tumors. Study overall: A dose of 0.5 Gy per fraction was delivered to Cohort 1 every 2 weeks, for a total of 6.5 Gy.

Time point here: after trial treatment. The treatment here: LDRT plus nivolumab, ipilimumab, low-dose cyclophosphamide and aspirin (RACIN trial). Covering alpha and beta chains, TRAV- and TRBV-specific primers were used for the first-strand cDNA. A constant-region primer paired with the V-primer adapter amplified TCRs over approximately 18 PCR cycles. TCRdb called the reads again in MiXCR, with one record for every CDR3 protein. Of under 95,000 distinct CDR3 sequences listed, about 17% are singletons. This clonotype was counted at least ten times. Germline trimming cut 2 bases from V and 3 bases from J; bases unmatched to any gene: 5. CDR3 length: 17 residues. Germline V gives CDR1 SGHRS, CDR2 YFSETQ.

This sample comprised PBMCs, obtained after low-dose radiotherapy plus immunotherapy. V usage is TRBV5-1 and J usage is TRBJ2-1; the match to TRBD2 covers 13 bases. The sequence was obtained from a male donor with prostate cancer. CDR3 coding DNA: TGCGCCAGCAGCTTACGACTAGCGGGAGGCCTCTACAATGAGCAGTTCTTC. Encoded protein: CASSLRLAGGLYNEQFF.